The 20 T cell receptor beta chains below were found in one sample sequenced in a study of human T cells and chemical hapten exposure. TCRdb ran MiXCR on the RACE reads and lists one entry per CDR3 protein. Seen here are 150,000 to 200,000 distinct CDR3 sequences, about 14% observed once, and the top ten hold 1.7%. As to time point: patch test 1, 2 weeks after DPC sensitization. Treatment noted: therapeutic diphenylcyclopropenone sensitization with weekly scalp DPC. This specimen was whole blood, taken in connection with sensitization to the hapten diphenylcyclopropenone (DPC). The receptors here all came from a woman in her twenties or thirties with alopecia areata. Some clones in this sample may be carry-over from other donors' samples.

The chain is built from TRBV4-3 and TRBJ2-3; TRBD2 aligns across 9 bases. Trimming took 3 bases from V and 6 from J; bases not matched to a gene: 4. CDR1 is LGHNA and CDR2 is YSLEER in the germline V gene. The CDR3 runs to 14 residues. The CDR3 sequence is CASSQGSGRDTQYF. CDR3 nucleotides: TGCGCCAGCAGCCAGGGAAGCGGGAGGGATACGCAGTATTTT.

This clonotype was seen only a few times. This rearrangement joins TRBV4-3 to TRBJ2-3, with D perhaps matching TRBD1 (5 bases). Germline values: CDR1 LGHNA, CDR2 YSLEER. CDR3 size: 13 residues. Trimming stripped 1 base from V and 11 bases from J, with 13 bases between. The CDR3 here is CASSQGLQVMQYF. CDR3 DNA: TGCGCCAGCAGCCAAGGGTTACAGGTTATGCAGTATTTT.

This clonotype was observed many times. The chain uses TRBV29-1 and TRBJ2-7, with a tentative D call TRBD2 (6 bases). The V and J ends lost 8 bases and 3 bases respectively, with 11 bases between them. This CDR3 spans 11 amino acids. Germline CDR1 and CDR2: SQVTM and ANQGSEA. In DNA form, the CDR3 reads TGCAGCTACTACGGGGGCTACGAGCAGTACTTC. As protein: CSYYGGYEQYF.

The V call is TRBV28, the J call TRBJ2-3; D remains unclear. The CDR3 runs 14 residues. The ends were cut back, 2 bases at V and 2 bases at J, with 8 bases in the middle. The germline V gene encodes CDR1 MDHEN and CDR2 SYDVKM. CDR3 loop: CASSLGRTTDTQYF. In DNA form, the CDR3 reads TGTGCCAGCAGTTTAGGCCGAACCACAGATACGCAGTATTTT.

This clonotype has at least ten counts. The CDR3 DNA reads as TGTGCCAGCAGCCCTCGGACCCAAGAGACCCAGTACTTC. Its translation is CASSPRTQETQYF. The chain couples TRBV9 to TRBJ2-5; D gene uncertain. The CDR3 is 13 amino acids. V dropped 4 bases and J dropped 1 base, with 8 bases sitting between them. Germline-derived CDR1 and CDR2 are SGDLS and YYNGEE.

Worth noting for this clonotype: An end of the junction does not agree with germline; a read error may underlie this. The chain recombines TRBV5-6 with TRBJ2-1; no clear D gene. The length of the CDR3 is 11 residues. Germline assignment: CDR1 SGHDT and CDR2 YYEEEE. The CDR3: CVSSLQSEQFF. In DNA, the CDR3 is TGTGTCAGCAGCTTACAGTCGGAGCAGTTCTTC.

This clonotype was observed many times. The chain couples TRBV11-2 to TRBJ2-2; D not resolved. V was trimmed by 5 bases and J by 6 bases, leaving 10 bases between them. CDR3 size: 13 residues. Germline loops: CDR1 SGHAT, CDR2 FQNNGV. CDR3: CASSREAAGELFF. For the CDR3, the DNA is TGTGCCAGCAGCCGTGAGGCGGCCGGGGAGCTGTTTTTT.

This clonotype was picked up many times. The CDR3, as DNA: TGCAGTGCGGCCCGAAACTACGAGCAGTACTTC. Encoded protein: CSAARNYEQYF. This rearrangement joins TRBV20-1 to TRBJ2-7; D gene uncertain. Germline CDR1 is DFQATT and CDR2 is SNEGSKA (reference sequence). Trimming shortened V by 6 bases and J by 3 bases, and 9 bases separated the two germline ends. The CDR3 consists of 11 residues.

J is TRBJ2-1 and V is TRBV29-1; 8 positions match TRBD2. The V gene end was trimmed by 4 bases and the J gene end by 2 bases; junction bases not matched to a gene: 1. Germline V gives CDR1 SQVTM, CDR2 ANQGSEA. The CDR3 is made up of 13 amino acids. The CDR3 DNA reads as TGCAGCGTTGTAGCGGGGCCCTACAATGAGCAGTTCTTC. Translating gives CSVVAGPYNEQFF.

This clonotype was counted ten times or more. The J gene is TRBJ2-1, the V gene TRBV20-1; D is unresolved. V gave up 0 bases and J gave up 15 bases, with 12 bases separating them. The CDR3 spans 11 residues. Germline CDR1 reads DFQATT; CDR2 reads SNEGSKA (reference sequence). CDR3 bases: TGCAGTGCTAGAGATGCCTCTCGTCGGTTCTTC. Its protein product is CSARDASRRFF.

This clonotype was counted between two and nine times. The chain recombines TRBV5-1 with TRBJ2-7; 9 nucleotides align to TRBD2. The CDR3 spans 15 residues. V gave up 0 bases and J gave up 2 bases; unmatched junction bases: 3. The germline gives CDR1 SGHRS, CDR2 YFSETQ. DNA for the CDR3: TGCGCCAGCAGCTTGGAACTAGCGGGTACCTACGAGCAGTACTTC. This gives the protein CASSLELAGTYEQYF.

The CDR3, as DNA: TGTGCCAGCAAGGAGACAGGACCTATCTATGGCTACACCTTC. Translating gives CASKETGPIYGYTF. The V call is TRBV6-5, the J call TRBJ1-2; possible D gene TRBD1, 6 bases. Between the trimmed V and J ends, which lost 7 bases and 4 bases, there was a span of 16 bases. Germline CDR1 MNHEY, CDR2 SVGAGI. This CDR3 spans 14 amino acids.

This chain joins TRBV27 and TRBJ2-1, with 8 bases identical to TRBD2. The CDR3 consists of 11 residues. Germline-derived CDR1 and CDR2 are MNHEY and SMNVEV (reference sequence). The V gene end was trimmed by 5 bases and the J gene end by 15 bases; junction bases not matched to a gene: 6. The CDR3 loop is CASSVSGEVFF. The CDR3 DNA sequence: TGTGCCAGCAGTGTTAGCGGGGAGGTGTTCTTC.

The count of this clonotype is one. A much larger clone differs from this one at a single base, so this may be a read error. The chain recombines TRBV24-1 with TRBJ1-1; TRBD1 aligns across 7 bases. The V gene's germline CDR1 is KGHDR and CDR2 SFDVKD. The CDR3 is 14 amino acids. This chain's CDR3 is CVTTSGQMNTEAFF. CDR3 DNA sequence: TGTGTCACCACCTCGGGACAGATGAACACTGAAGCTTTCTTT.

V is TRBV28 and J is TRBJ1-6; TRBD1 matches at 9 bases. Looked up from germline, CDR1 is MDHEN and CDR2 is SYDVKM. V was clipped by 3 bases and J by 7 bases; unmatched bases: 7. The CDR3 loop spans 16 amino acids. The CDR3 region has the DNA TGTGCCAGCAGTTTGGGACAGGGAGGCTGGAATTCACCCCTCCACTTT. Protein sequence: CASSLGQGGWNSPLHF.

This clonotype was seen more than once but under ten times. This rearrangement joins TRBV11-3 to TRBJ2-1, with TRBD2 identical over 10 bases. Unmatched junction bases numbered 17, after V lost 0 bases and J lost 3 bases. The CDR3 spans 21 residues. Germline CDR1 SGHNT, CDR2 YENEEA. CDR3 sequence: CASSLDPGLAGADSRYNEQFF. In nucleotides, the CDR3 is TGTGCCAGCAGCTTAGATCCGGGCCTAGCGGGGGCAGATTCTCGCTACAATGAGCAGTTCTTC.

The sample holds a few counts of this clonotype. The chain combines TRBV29-1 with TRBJ1-2; D possibly corresponds to TRBD1 (5 bases). The germline V gene has CDR1 SQVTM and CDR2 ANQGSEA. The length of the CDR3 is 13 residues. V was pared by 2 bases and J by 5 bases, with 12 bases between. CDR3 in DNA: TGCAGCGTTGAATCCAGGGAATCTTATGGCTACACCTTC. Protein product: CSVESRESYGYTF.

This clonotype was counted a few times. The chain uses TRBV5-1 and TRBJ2-6, with D possibly TRBD1 on 6 matching bases. The V end lost 0 bases, the J end lost 4 bases, and 8 bases lay between the germline ends. Germline CDR1 is SGHRS and CDR2 is YFSETQ. The CDR3 length is 15 residues. The chain's CDR3 is CASSLDRVGANVLTF. CDR3 DNA sequence: TGCGCCAGCAGCTTGGACAGGGTAGGGGCCAACGTCCTGACTTTC.

The rearrangement links TRBV9 to TRBJ2-2; 13 positions agree with TRBD2. V was pared by 3 bases and J by 2 bases, with 7 bases of the junction left unmatched. This CDR3 is built from 18 residues. In germline, CDR1 is SGDLS, CDR2 YYNGEE. The CDR3 protein is CASSAPTSGGENTGELFF. The CDR3 coding sequence is TGTGCCAGCAGCGCCCCAACTAGCGGGGGGGAAAACACCGGGGAGCTGTTTTTT.

This clonotype appeared a few times. CDR3 sequence (DNA): TGCAGTGCACCACTAGCGGGATACACAGATACGCAGTATTTT. Its protein product is CSAPLAGYTDTQYF. The gene calls are TRBV20-1 and TRBJ2-3, with 10 bases identical to TRBD2. CDR3 length: 14 residues. V dropped 6 bases and J dropped 2; count of bases not matched to a gene: 5. Germline CDR1 DFQATT, CDR2 SNEGSKA (reference sequence).